Listed here is a single T cell receptor (beta chain). Alongside a J-beta primer mix, a sample-barcoded 5' primer served in a second PCR lasting about 6 to 12 cycles. TCRdb re-derived calls from the 5' RACE reads in MiXCR, one entry per CDR3 protein. The data hold about 1 million distinct CDR3 sequences, with more than 35% observed a single time. This CDR3 has 14 amino acids. Germline V CDR1 and CDR2: SGHTA, FQGTGA. Peripheral blood, about 9.8 milliliters per donor, was collected. This sample stems from a study of blood T cells in healthy people across ages. As for the study in general: The capture of about one barcoded beta molecule per two T cells was achieved by template switching.

The sequence came from a woman aged 60 to 75 in good health. Sequenced input: blood. V gene TRBV7-3 combines with J gene TRBJ2-5; tentative D call: TRBD2 (5 bases). The J call is in doubt because the DNA end fits TRBJ2-7 better. The CDR3 coding sequence is TGTGCCAGCAGCCCTGAGGGCCTAAGGAACGAGCAGTACTTC. This encodes CASSPEGLRNEQYF.